The next 24 T cell receptor beta chains were all read from a single sample in a study of T cells in Graves' hyperthyroidism and ophthalmopathy. TCR beta CDR3 region amplification was performed from RNA transcripts. First-round RT-PCR with HTBI primers amplified the TCR CDR3 region. Using its own MiXCR run on the multiplex PCR reads, TCRdb lists one record per CDR3 protein. The sample shows about 840,000 distinct CDR3 sequences, over 35% of them seen only once. The sample consisted of blood. These receptors originate from a man between 18 and 29 years old with Graves' hyperthyroidism.

This clonotype was recorded many times. This sequence joins TRBV7-9 and TRBJ2-7, with D tentatively TRBD2 (7 bases). The V and J ends lost 5 bases and 6 bases respectively, with 14 bases between them. The V gene's germline CDR1 is SEHNR and CDR2 FQNEAQ (reference sequence). The CDR3 covers 13 residues. The CDR3 reads CASSPGEGVEQYF. In DNA, the CDR3 is TGTGCCAGCAGCCCCGGGGAGGGGGTCGAGCAGTACTTC.

With respect to this clonotype: This may arise from a read error, as a much more abundant clone is one base away. This chain links TRBV24-1 with TRBJ1-2; D remains ambiguous. CDR1 KGHDR and CDR2 SFDVKD come from the germline V gene. The CDR3 runs 12 residues. The V gene lost 9 bases and the J gene lost 4 bases, with 11 bases spanning the gap. The CDR3 DNA follows: TGTGCCACCTCCCAGGACGGCTATGGCTACACCTTC. Translating gives CATSQDGYGYTF.

The V gene is TRBV12-3 or TRBV12-4, the J gene TRBJ1-1; possible D gene TRBD1, 5 bases. Between the trimmed V and J ends, which lost 6 bases and 3 bases, there was a span of 20 bases. The CDR3 has 16 residues. The CDR3 bases are TGTGCCAGCAGCCCTCCCAGGACACGACGGCACACTGAAGCTTTCTTT. Translation: CASSPPRTRRHTEAFF.

This chain connects TRBV9 to TRBJ2-7; TRBD1 matches 7 bases. CDR3 length: 13 residues. The germline CDR1 and CDR2 sequences are SGDLS and YYNGEE. The trim removed 7 bases at V and 3 bases at J, leaving 7 bases unmatched. The CDR3 reads CASGPGQNYEQYF. Here the CDR3 DNA reads TGTGCCAGCGGTCCGGGACAGAACTACGAGCAGTACTTC.

Many counts were recorded for this clonotype. The rearrangement joins TRBV10-3 to TRBJ1-5; TRBD1 aligns across 7 bases. The CDR3 totals 13 residues. V lost 6 bases, J lost 5 bases, and 4 bases stayed unmatched. Germline-derived CDR1 and CDR2 are ENHRY and SYGVKD. The CDR3 DNA follows: TGTGCCATCAGAGGGACAGAAGATCAGCCCCAGCATTTT. Its translation: CAIRGTEDQPQHF.

The CDR3 here is CASSQGGQGLYEQYF. CDR3 in DNA: TGTGCCAGCAGTCAGGGAGGGCAGGGATTATACGAGCAGTACTTC. The J gene is TRBJ2-7, the V gene TRBV2, with 7 positions matching TRBD2. There are 15 residues in the CDR3. Per germline, CDR1 SNHLY and CDR2 FYNNEI. V gave up 5 bases and J gave up 4 bases; unmatched junction bases: 11. Filled out from reference TRBV2 and TRBJ2-7, the complete variable domain reads EPEVTQTPSHQVTQMGQEVILRCVPISNHLYFYWYRQILGQKVEFLVSFYNNEISEKSEIFDDQFSVERPDGSNFTLKIRSTKLEDSAMYFCASSQGGQGLYEQYFGPGTRLTVT.

The chain joins TRBV5-6 to TRBJ2-2; 11 nucleotides align to TRBD2. Trimming at V came to 10 bases and at J to 4 bases, leaving 6 bases not matched to a gene. The CDR3 runs to 14 residues. Germline lookup yields CDR1 SGHDT and CDR2 YYEEEE. CDR3 nucleotides: TGTGCCGGTGCTAGCGGGAGGAGCACCGGGGAGCTGTTTTTT. It codes for CAGASGRSTGELFF.

This clonotype was counted ten times or more. V is TRBV11-2 and J is TRBJ2-5; D gene uncertain. This CDR3 contains 13 residues. V was pared by 0 bases and J by 5 bases, with 7 bases between. CDR1 SGHAT and CDR2 FQNNGV come from the germline V gene. Here the CDR3 reads CASSLDLWETQYF. The CDR3 DNA is TGTGCCAGCAGCTTAGATCTGTGGGAGACCCAGTACTTC.

The chain links TRBV2 to TRBJ2-7, with D possibly called TRBD1 or TRBD2 (5 bases each). The closer fit of TRBJ2-1 to the DNA end suggests the J call may be wrong. Germline V gene data show CDR1 as SNHLY and CDR2 as FYNNEI. The CDR3 length is 13 residues. As DNA, the CDR3 is TGTGCCAGCAGCCTCCGGGGACGGAATGAGCAGTTCTTC. Its protein product is CASSLRGRNEQFF.

In regard to this clonotype: At one end, the junction sequence differs from germline, possibly due to a read error. The rearrangement joins TRBV24-1 to TRBJ2-7, with 10 bases lining up with TRBD2. This CDR3 contains 15 residues. The germline gives CDR1 KGHDR, CDR2 SFDVKD. The CDR3: CATSDLAGEFGEQHF. The CDR3, as DNA: TGTGCCACCAGTGATCTAGCGGGAGAATTCGGCGAGCAGCACTTC.

This clonotype was picked up a small number of times. The CDR3 DNA reads as TGTGCCACCATCAGCAGGGGTTACGAGACCCAGTACTTC. Translation gives CATISRGYETQYF. This sequence joins TRBV6-6 and TRBJ2-5, with D possibly TRBD1 on 6 matching bases. The germline gives CDR1 MNHNY, CDR2 SVGAGI (reference sequence). This CDR3 has 13 residues. Trimming took 10 bases from V and 5 from J, leaving 17 bases between them.

This clonotype was found many times. The chain uses TRBV24-1 and TRBJ2-6, with D perhaps TRBD1 or TRBD2 (5 bases each). V was pared by 4 bases and J by 3 bases, with 18 bases between. The CDR3 has 18 residues. Per germline, CDR1 KGHDR and CDR2 SFDVKD. In DNA form, the CDR3 reads TGTGCCACCAGTGACCCCTGGGACGGAGGCGATGGGGCCAACGTCCTGACTTTC. This codes for CATSDPWDGGDGANVLTF.

The V and J genes are TRBV6-1 and TRBJ2-2; D is unresolved. Germline V CDR1 and CDR2: MNHNS, SASEGT. The CDR3 spans 13 residues. V lost 6 bases and J 3 bases, leaving 8 bases between the germline ends. CDR3 sequence: CASRASYTGELFF. CDR3 nucleotides: TGTGCCAGCAGGGCTTCGTACACCGGGGAGCTGTTTTTT.

This clonotype was found many times. This rearrangement joins TRBV20-1 to TRBJ1-5; 10 bases agree with TRBD1. The ends lost 5 bases at V and 5 bases at J; junction bases unmatched: 6. Germline V lookup: CDR1 DFQATT, CDR2 SNEGSKA (reference sequence). This CDR3 spans 14 amino acids. The chain's CDR3 is CSADRGHNDQPQHF. The DNA for the CDR3 is TGCAGTGCTGACAGGGGGCATAACGATCAGCCCCAGCATTTT.

The V and J genes are TRBV7-2 and TRBJ2-7; TRBD1 or TRBD2 may be the D gene (5 bases each). Trimming removed 1 base at V and 6 bases at J, with 16 bases between. Germline V gene data show CDR1 as SGHTA and CDR2 as FQGNSA. The CDR3 extends over 15 amino acids. The CDR3 protein is CASSLEGAGRVEQYF. The CDR3, as DNA: TGTGCCAGCAGCTTAGAGGGCGCAGGGAGAGTCGAGCAGTACTTC. Combining the CDR3 with reference TRBV7-2 and TRBJ2-7 gives the whole variable domain GAGVSQSPSNKVTEKGKDVELRCDPISGHTALYWYRQSLGQGLEFLIYFQGNSAPDKSGLPSDRFSAERTGGSVSTLTIQRTQQEDSAVYLCASSLEGAGRVEQYFGPGTRLTVT.

V gene TRBV6-1 combines with J gene TRBJ1-3; D is unclear. This CDR3 is 15 amino acids long. Germline V gives CDR1 MNHNS, CDR2 SASEGT. Deletions cut 5 bases from V and 0 bases from J, with 11 bases between. CDR3 in amino acids: CASSPTYTSGNTIYF. The CDR3, as DNA: TGTGCCAGCAGTCCGACCTACACCTCTGGAAACACCATATATTTT.

The J gene is TRBJ2-5, the V gene TRBV5-1; possible D gene TRBD1, 5 bases. Germline V gene sequence: CDR1 SGHRS, CDR2 YFSETQ. The length of the CDR3 is 13 residues. Between the trimmed V and J ends, which lost 2 bases and 7 bases, there was a span of 12 bases. CDR3 sequence (DNA): TGCGCCAGCAGCTTAGGCAGGGCTCCGACCCAGTACTTC. This encodes CASSLGRAPTQYF.

In this sample, this clonotype turned up a few times. This chain joins TRBV7-2 and TRBJ2-7; D might be TRBD1 (5 bases). The CDR3 runs to 16 residues. Per germline, CDR1 SGHTA and CDR2 FQGNSA. V was cut by 4 bases and J by 5 bases, with 21 bases left in between. CDR3 loop: CASSSLGRVGGNEQYF. CDR3 nucleotides: TGTGCCAGCAGCTCGTTGGGCAGGGTGGGTGGCAACGAGCAGTACTTC.

The chain recombines TRBV7-8 with TRBJ1-4; no firm D call. The germline V gene encodes CDR1 SGHVS and CDR2 FQNEAQ. The CDR3 is 15 amino acids. V was pared by 1 base and J by 5 bases, with 11 bases between. The CDR3, as DNA: TGTGCCAGCAGCTTAGGGAGGGTGGCCAATGAAAAACTGTTTTTT. It is translated as CASSLGRVANEKLFF.

In this sample, this clonotype turned up many times. V gene TRBV7-2 combines with J gene TRBJ1-2, with D possibly being TRBD1 (6 bases). Germline-derived CDR1 and CDR2 are SGHTA and FQGNSA. This CDR3 spans 12 amino acids. The germline V and J ends were trimmed by 5 bases and 5 bases, with 9 bases remaining between them. The CDR3 DNA reads TGTGCCAGCAGCGGGGGCTTTTATGGCTACACCTTC. It codes for CASSGGFYGYTF. Full variable domain (missing parts from reference TRBV7-2 and TRBJ1-2): GAGVSQSPSNKVTEKGKDVELRCDPISGHTALYWYRQSLGQGLEFLIYFQGNSAPDKSGLPSDRFSAERTGGSVSTLTIQRTQQEDSAVYLCASSGGFYGYTFGSGTRLTVV.

This clonotype showed up many times. The chain links TRBV7-2 to TRBJ2-7, with TRBD2 identical over 10 bases. With V trimmed by 5 bases and J by 3 bases, 7 bases remained unmatched. The CDR3 runs 15 residues. Germline loops: CDR1 SGHTA, CDR2 FQGNSA. CDR3 region: CASSVGLATGYEQYF. In nucleotides, the CDR3 is TGTGCCAGCAGCGTGGGACTAGCGACTGGCTACGAGCAGTACTTC.

The rearrangement joins TRBV5-1 to TRBJ1-4; maybe TRBD1 (6 bases). The CDR3 loop spans 13 amino acids. V lost 3 bases and J 4 bases, leaving 7 bases between the germline ends. From germline, CDR1 is SGHRS and CDR2 YFSETQ. The CDR3 region has the DNA TGCGCCAGCAGCTCCAGGGGTAATGAAAAACTGTTTTTT. It encodes CASSSRGNEKLFF. Full variable domain (missing parts from reference TRBV5-1 and TRBJ1-4): KAGVTQTPRYLIKTRGQQVTLSCSPISGHRSVSWYQQTPGQGLQFLFEYFSETQRNKGNFPGRFSGRQFSNSRSEMNVSTLELGDSALYLCASSSRGNEKLFFGSGTQLSVL.

The chain carries TRBV29-1 and TRBJ2-7; D remains ambiguous. The CDR3 runs to 16 residues. Germline CDR1 is SQVTM and CDR2 is ANQGSEA. V shed 0 bases and J shed 1 base, with 16 bases lying between them. The CDR3 is CSVEDSGRTTSYEQYF. CDR3 DNA: TGCAGCGTTGAAGATTCAGGCAGGACCACTTCCTACGAGCAGTACTTC.

The V gene is TRBV5-1, the J gene TRBJ2-2, with a tentative D call TRBD1 (6 bases). V lost 2 bases and J 0 bases, leaving 8 bases between the germline ends. The CDR3 has 15 amino acids. Germline CDR1 is SGHRS and CDR2 is YFSETQ. CDR3 in amino acids: CASSFGTSNTGELFF. CDR3 DNA: TGCGCCAGCAGCTTCGGGACATCGAACACCGGGGAGCTGTTTTTT.